These T cell receptor beta chains were read from a single sample in a study of shared clonotypes between healthy human individuals. Sequenced by immunoSEQ multiplex PCR; TCRdb stores in-frame clones only, minus some. The table has about 1.1 million clones, about 80% seen once; the top ten hold roughly 0.83%. The sample consisted of memory CD4+ T cells from PBMCs. These receptor sequences come from a man aged 18 to 35 in good health. Some clones in this sample may be carry-over from other donors' samples. Both conserved end residues are part of each CDR3. Fields, in order: D gene, J gene, V gene, clone size, CDR3 DNA, CDR3 protein. The D gene is left open where the match is weak. Expanded clones are given a class, and other clones once, few, many or no size at all.

TRBD2 | TRBJ2-7 | TRBV5-1 | NA | TGCGCCAGCAGCTTGTTGGCGGGAGGTTACGAGCAGTACTTC | CASSLLAGGYEQYF
NA | TRBJ2-1 | TRBV19 | many | TGTGCCAGTAGTGCCCCCTTTTCGAGAGGGAACAATGAGCAGTTCTTC | CASSAPFSRGNNEQFF
NA | TRBJ1-3 | TRBV7-2 | NA | TGTGCCAGCAGCGCCGACACAGGTTTACCCATATATTTT | CASSADTGLPIYF
TRBD1 | TRBJ1-1 | TRBV28 | NA | TGTGCCAGCAGTACATCCCGGGACAGGGGAGCTTTCTTT | CASSTSRDRGAFF
NA | TRBJ1-2 | TRBV19 | NA | TGTGCCAGTAGTATAGTGGGAACAGCCAATTATGGCTACACCTTC | CASSIVGTANYGYTF
NA | TRBJ2-7 | TRBV27 | once | TGTGCCAGCACCCTAGGTTTGCGGGGGCCCTACGAGCAGTACTTC | CASTLGLRGPYEQYF
TRBD1 | TRBJ1-4 | TRBV4-1 | NA | TGCGCCAGCAGCCAAGGGTCAGGGGGAACTAATGAAAAACTGTTTTTT | CASSQGSGGTNEKLFF
TRBD1 | TRBJ1-2 | TRBV19 | NA | TGTGCCAGTAGACGGACAGGAGGGGGCTTTGTTGGCTACACCTTC | CASRRTGGGFVGYTF
NA | TRBJ1-6 | TRBV25-1 | NA | TGTGCCAGCAGTGGTAGCCTGCGGGGCTCTTATTCACCCCTCCACTTT | CASSGSLRGSYSPLHF
NA | TRBJ2-7 | TRBV19 | many | TGTGCCAGTAGTACCCGGGGGACGGACGAGCAGTACTTC | CASSTRGTDEQYF
TRBD2 | TRBJ2-3 | TRBV27 | NA | TGTGCCAGGACCCCGGGAGGGCCAATAGCAGATACGCAGTATTTT | CARTPGGPIADTQYF
NA | TRBJ2-1 | TRBV30 | NA | TGTGCCTGGAGTGTGAACCGCGCCTACAATGAGCAGTTCTTC | CAWSVNRAYNEQFF
TRBD1 | TRBJ1-1 | TRBV9 | NA | TGTGCCAGCAGCTCGCGGACAGGGAACACTGAAGCTTTCTTT | CASSSRTGNTEAFF
TRBD1 | TRBJ1-3 | TRBV4-3 | NA | TGCGCCAGCAGCCGTTTCTCGGGGACAGGGGGAAACACCATATATTTT | CASSRFSGTGGNTIYF
NA | TRBJ2-7 | TRBV28 | NA | TGTGCCAGCAGTTTAGGTCGGGCCCGCGAGCAGTACTTC | CASSLGRAREQYF
NA | TRBJ1-2 | TRBV5-5 | NA | TGTGCCAGCAGCTTGCCGGACCGAGACTACACCTTC | CASSLPDRDYTF
NA | TRBJ1-5 | TRBV27 | NA | TGTGCCAGCAGTTCAGAGATGGGGCATCAGCCCCAGCATTTT | CASSSEMGHQPQHF
NA | TRBJ1-1 | TRBV29-1 | NA | TGCAGCGTTGTCTGGAGGGCTTATACAGGCAGGCGGAACACTGAAGCTTTCTTT | CSVVWRAYTGRRNTEAFF
NA | TRBJ2-5 | TRBV11-2 | NA | TGTGCCAGCAGCTTAGTCGGGGGCTATGAGACCCAGTACTTC | CASSLVGGYETQYF
TRBD1 | TRBJ2-5 | TRBV5-5 | NA | TGTGCCAGCAGCCGGGGACAGCAAGAGACCCAGTACTTC | CASSRGQQETQYF
NA | TRBJ1-5 | TRBV6-5 | NA | TGTGCCAGCAGCCTGACAGTCAATCAGCCCCAGCATTTT | CASSLTVNQPQHF
TRBD1 | TRBJ2-7 | TRBV6-6 | NA | TGTGCCAGCAGTCCGGGACAGGGCCGGAATTGGCAGTACTTC | CASSPGQGRNWQYF
NA | TRBJ1-3 | TRBV30 | NA | TGTGCCTGGAAGATTACAGGATCCCGACCCTCCATATATTTT | CAWKITGSRPSIYF
TRBD1 | TRBJ2-7 | TRBV14 | NA | TGTGCCAGCAGCCAATCGGGACAGCCGTCCTACGAGCAGTACTTC | CASSQSGQPSYEQYF
TRBD2 | TRBJ2-3 | TRBV4-1 | NA | TGCGCCAGCAGCCAGGAGACTAGCGGGAGGGCCAGGAGAGATACGCAGTATTTT | CASSQETSGRARRDTQYF
NA | TRBJ2-2 | TRBV27 | NA | TGTGCCAGCAGTGTGGCCGGGGAGCTGTTTTTT | CASSVAGELFF
NA | TRBJ2-5 | TRBV5-6 | NA | TGTGCCAGCAGCTTTCCAGGAGGGGTAGAGACCCAGTACTTC | CASSFPGGVETQYF
NA | TRBJ2-3 | TRBV9 | NA | TGTGCCAGCAGCCCAAGCACAGATACGCAGTATTTT | CASSPSTDTQYF
TRBD2 | TRBJ2-1 | TRBV5-1 | NA | TGCGCCAGCAGCCAAGGGACTAGCGGGCTTTACAATGAGCAGTTCTTC | CASSQGTSGLYNEQFF
NA | TRBJ1-1 | TRBV7-3 | NA | TGTGCCAGCAGCACCACCGGGGGGAACACTGAAGCTTTCTTT | CASSTTGGNTEAFF
TRBD1 | TRBJ1-1 | TRBV29-1 | NA | TGCAGCGTTGATTCGGGGACAGGAAACACTGAAGCTTTCTTT | CSVDSGTGNTEAFF
NA | TRBJ2-1 | TRBV19 | many | TGTGCCAGTAGGCTCACCTACAGGGCTCCTCAGTTCTTC | CASRLTYRAPQFF
NA | TRBJ2-5 | TRBV10-3 | NA | TGTGCCATCACGGACTACCTCGGAGAGACCCAGTACTTC | CAITDYLGETQYF
NA | TRBJ2-5 | TRBV21-1 | once | TGTGCCAGCAACATCCCCGGGGACTTCAACTTGGGGACCCAGTACTTC | CASNIPGDFNLGTQYF
NA | TRBJ1-3 | TRBV5-1 | NA | TGCGCCAGCAGCTTGCTCCCGAACAGTGGCTCTGGAAACACCATATATTTT | CASSLLPNSGSGNTIYF
TRBD1 | TRBJ2-2 | TRBV2 | NA | TGTGCCAGCAGGGGGGGACAGGGGAGGCCCGGGGAGCTGTTTTTT | CASRGGQGRPGELFF